This is a list of T cell receptor beta chains from one sample in a study of blood T cell repertoires in COVID-19. The assay was immunoSEQ multiplex PCR, and TCRdb's table has in-frame clones only and misses some. The data show about 300,000 clones, about four fifths seen once. The sample taken for sequencing was peripheral blood. These receptors all stem from a woman aged 45-59 years with acute or convalescent COVID-19. Each CDR3 is given with its conserved first and last residue. Each record gives: clone size, V gene, J gene, CDR3 length, D gene, CDR3 protein, CDR3 DNA. A D gene is named only where the DNA matches it firmly. Size is stated for part of the rows, as once, few or many counts, or as a class when the clone is expanded.

>-|TRBV6-1|TRBJ2-7|15|-
CASSEAASESYEQYF
TGTGCCAGCAGTGAAGCGGCTAGCGAGTCCTACGAGCAGTACTTC
>-|TRBV11-2|TRBJ2-5|16|TRBD2
CASSLAGTSVGETQYF
TGTGCCAGCAGCTTAGCAGGGACTAGCGTAGGAGAGACCCAGTACTTC
>-|TRBV6-6|TRBJ2-7|15|TRBD1
CASSYGGQGSYEQYF
TGTGCCAGCAGTTATGGAGGACAGGGCTCCTACGAGCAGTACTTC
>-|TRBV30|TRBJ1-6|13|-
CAWRQGPLSPLHF
TGTGCCTGGAGACAGGGACCCTTGTCACCCCTCCACTTT
>few|TRBV5-1|TRBJ1-2|15|TRBD1
CASSLVGQGNDGYTF
TGCGCCAGCAGCTTGGTCGGACAGGGTAATGATGGCTACACCTTC
>-|TRBV7-2|TRBJ1-5|13|-
CAEAGEGNQPQHF
TGTGCTGAAGCGGGGGAAGGCAATCAGCCCCAGCATTTT
>-|TRBV29-1|TRBJ2-5|12|-
CSVDEQQETQYF
TGCAGCGTTGACGAACAGCAAGAGACCCAGTACTTC
>-|TRBV18|TRBJ1-1|14|TRBD1
CASSPFTGGTEAFF
TGTGCCAGCTCACCCTTTACAGGGGGAACTGAAGCTTTCTTT
>-|TRBV19|TRBJ1-6|14|-
CASNPMGGNSPLHF
TGTGCCAGTAACCCCATGGGGGGTAATTCACCCCTCCACTTT
>-|TRBV2|TRBJ2-1|15|-
CASSGLRSSYNEQFF
TGTGCCAGCAGTGGCCTCCGGAGCTCCTACAATGAGCAGTTCTTC
>-|TRBV7-2|TRBJ2-3|16|TRBD2
CASSLGGGGPKDTQYF
TGTGCCAGCAGCTTAGGGGGGGGAGGGCCTAAAGATACGCAGTATTTT
>few|TRBV10-2|TRBJ1-3|13|-
CASSEGLGNTIYF
TGCGCCAGCAGTGAGGGGCTTGGAAACACCATATATTTT
>-|TRBV4-1|TRBJ2-4|15|TRBD1
CASSRTGTGENIQYF
TGCGCCAGCAGCCGCACCGGGACAGGGGAAAACATTCAGTACTTC
>-|TRBV18|TRBJ1-4|16|-
CASSRFRELNNEKLFF
TGTGCCAGCTCACGGTTCCGGGAGCTAAATAATGAAAAACTGTTTTTT
>-|TRBV2|TRBJ1-5|15|-
CASSEGGERGQPQHF
TGTGCCAGCAGTGAGGGGGGTGAACGGGGTCAGCCCCAGCATTTT
>-|TRBV30|TRBJ1-1|13|-
CAWSMTLNTEAFF
TGTGCCTGGAGTATGACACTGAACACTGAAGCTTTCTTT
>-|TRBV29-1|TRBJ1-1|13|-
CSVGRDLNTEAFF
TGCAGCGTTGGGAGGGATCTGAACACTGAAGCTTTCTTT
>-|TRBV11-2|TRBJ1-1|13|-
CASSRTVNTEAFF
TGTGCCAGCAGCCGTACAGTGAACACTGAAGCTTTCTTT
>few|TRBV18|TRBJ1-1|17|-
CASSPPRPQGSNTEAFF
TGTGCCAGCTCACCACCGAGGCCGCAGGGGTCGAACACTGAAGCTTTCTTT
>-|TRBV10-3|TRBJ1-5|13|-
CAISDSRNQPQHF
TGTGCCATCAGCGACAGTAGGAATCAGCCCCAGCATTTT